These 15 T cell receptor beta chains came from one sample sequenced in a study of PD-1 blockade in mismatch repair-deficient tumors. The table came from immunoSEQ multiplex PCR; TCRdb's copy has only in-frame clones and leaves some out. The data show fewer than 25,000 clones, more than 65% seen once. The sample here was PBMCs, taken 52 weeks after starting pembrolizumab. These receptors were collected from an adult with mismatch repair-deficient cancer.

The rearrangement joins TRBV28 to TRBJ1-2; 10 nucleotides line up with TRBD1. CDR1 and CDR2 from the germline V gene are MDHEN and SYDVKM. V shed 3 bases and J 6 bases; nucleotides not matched to a gene: 4. CDR3 length: 14 residues. CDR3 in DNA: TGTGCCAGCAGTTTTGACAGGGGGCGAAATGGCTACACCTTC. The encoded protein is CASSFDRGRNGYTF.

The CDR3 here is CASSWGQSGNEKLFF. The CDR3 DNA reads as TGCGCCAGCAGCTGGGGACAGAGCGGTAATGAAAAACTGTTTTTT. The rearrangement joins TRBV5-1 to TRBJ1-4; 7 bases align to TRBD1. The germline CDR1 and CDR2 sequences are SGHRS and YFSETQ. The CDR3 covers 15 residues. V shed 3 bases, J shed 4 bases, and the junction held 6 bases outside the gene matches.

This chain connects TRBV5-4 to TRBJ1-4; the match to TRBD1 covers 10 bases. Losses at the gene ends were 4 bases for V and 10 bases for J; bases not matched to a gene: 7. There are 14 residues in the CDR3. Germline-derived CDR1 and CDR2 are SGHNT and YYREEE (reference sequence). The CDR3, as DNA: TGTGCCAGCAGCCAGGACAGGGGGGATGGAAAACTGTTTTTT. This gives the protein CASSQDRGDGKLFF.

This clone was recorded only once. The chain has TRBV12-5 and TRBJ2-7; the match to TRBD1 covers 7 bases. CDR1 is LGHNT and CDR2 is FRNRAP in the germline V gene. The CDR3 extends over 16 amino acids. The V gene end was trimmed by 2 bases and the J gene end by 6 bases; junction bases not matched to a gene: 13. DNA for the CDR3: TGTGCTAGTGGTTTGCCGACAGGGATCCTCGCCGGCGAGCAGTACTTC. It translates to CASGLPTGILAGEQYF.

The V and J genes are TRBV5-1 and TRBJ2-1, with 8 positions matching TRBD2. V dropped 4 bases and J dropped 3; count of bases not matched to a gene: 15. The CDR3 is 18 residues long. Germline lookup yields CDR1 SGHRS and CDR2 YFSETQ. The CDR3 loop reads CASSGGTSDPPRYNEQFF. Here the CDR3 DNA reads TGCGCCAGCAGCGGCGGGACTAGTGATCCCCCCCGCTACAATGAGCAGTTCTTC.

This chain uses TRBV19 with TRBJ1-5, with TRBD1 matching 8 bases. Trimming cost V 7 bases and J 2 bases; bases outside gene matches: 4. Germline V gene sequence: CDR1 LNHDA, CDR2 SQIVND (reference sequence). CDR3 length: 14 amino acids. The CDR3 bases are TGTGCCAGTACCATGGACAGGGGCAATCAGCCCCAGCATTTT. This sequence encodes CASTMDRGNQPQHF.

This chain joins TRBV7-3 and TRBJ2-1; TRBD2 aligns across 12 bases. With V trimmed by 8 bases and J by 8 bases, 7 bases remained unmatched. Germline CDR1 is SGHTA and CDR2 is FQGTGA. This CDR3 is 14 amino acids long. The CDR3 sequence: CASGLAGIVDEQFF. CDR3 bases: TGTGCCAGCGGACTAGCGGGGATCGTGGATGAGCAGTTCTTC.

The gene calls are TRBV10-1 and TRBJ2-2; TRBD2 aligns across 15 bases. Trimming took 2 bases from V and 6 from J; bases not matched to a gene: 4. Germline V gene sequence: CDR1 WNHNN, CDR2 SYGVQD (reference sequence). This CDR3 region has 17 residues. The DNA of the CDR3 is TGCGCCAGCAGTGAGGGACTAGCGGGAGGGCCAGCCGGGGAGCTGTTTTTT. Its translation: CASSEGLAGGPAGELFF.

The CDR3 spells CASSGRQKNTEAFF. The CDR3 DNA reads TGTGCCAGCAGCGGCCGACAGAAGAACACTGAAGCTTTCTTT. The chain employs TRBV7-9 and TRBJ1-1; a weak D match, TRBD1 (5 bases). The CDR3 is made up of 14 amino acids. Per the germline V gene, CDR1 is SEHNR and CDR2 is FQNEAQ (reference sequence). The V end lost 5 bases, the J end lost 1 base, and 11 bases lay between the germline ends.

This clone occurred a few times. The chain is built from TRBV18 and TRBJ2-4; D uncertain. The CDR3 covers 13 residues. Trimming took 3 bases from V and 9 from J, leaving 12 bases between them. CDR1 and CDR2 (germline): KGHSH, LQKENI. CDR3 residues: CASSPTESAIQYF. The CDR3 DNA follows: TGTGCCAGCTCACCCACAGAGTCAGCCATTCAGTACTTC.

A single count supports this clone. V is TRBV28 and J is TRBJ2-3, with 7 bases that match TRBD1. V was clipped by 8 bases and J by 2 bases; unmatched bases: 7. The germline CDR1 and CDR2 sequences are MDHEN and SYDVKM. The CDR3 has 14 residues. CDR3 nucleotides: TGTGCCAGCCGGGACAGAGACTACACAGATACGCAGTATTTT. Translating it yields CASRDRDYTDTQYF.

The rearrangement uses TRBV27 and TRBJ1-2; 9 bases align to TRBD1. CDR1 is MNHEY, CDR2 SMNVEV, per germline (reference sequence). V shed 2 bases and J 5 bases; nucleotides not matched to a gene: 6. The CDR3 sequence is 15 residues long. The DNA for the CDR3 is TGTGCCAGCAGTTTAAAGGGGGACAGGGTATATGGCTACACCTTC. Translated, it gives CASSLKGDRVYGYTF.

Comments on this clone: The same CDR3 also results from other DNA sequences found in this sample. The V call is TRBV11-2, the J call TRBJ2-4; no reliable D call. Trimming stripped 4 bases from V and 0 bases from J, with 7 bases between. CDR3 size: 14 residues. Germline loops: CDR1 SGHAT, CDR2 FQNNGV. This CDR3 reads CASSSRLAKNIQYF. The CDR3 coding sequence is TGTGCCAGCAGCTCTAGGTTAGCCAAAAACATTCAGTACTTC. The whole variable domain, remainder taken from reference TRBV11-2 and TRBJ2-4, is EAGVAQSPRYKIIEKRQSVAFWCNPISGHATLYWYQQILGQGPKLLIQFQNNGVVDDSQLPKDRFSAERLKGVDSTLKIQPAKLEDSAVYLCASSSRLAKNIQYFGAGTRLSVL.

The chain carries TRBV6-5 and TRBJ1-5; 11 nucleotides line up with TRBD1. V dropped 5 bases and J dropped 6; count of bases not matched to a gene: 6. The CDR3 has 15 amino acids. Germline V lookup: CDR1 MNHEY, CDR2 SVGAGI. The DNA for the CDR3 is TGTGCCAGCAGTCCGGACAGGGGGCATGGTCAGCCCCAGCATTTT. Residues: CASSPDRGHGQPQHF.

This clone occurred a few times. The V gene is TRBV7-2, the J gene TRBJ2-7; TRBD2 matches 10 bases. With V trimmed by 1 base and J by 4 bases, 4 bases remained unmatched. Germline V lookup: CDR1 SGHTA, CDR2 FQGNSA. This CDR3 has 15 residues. The CDR3 loop is CASSLVAGGDYEQYF. For the CDR3, the DNA is TGTGCCAGCAGCTTAGTAGCGGGAGGTGATTACGAGCAGTACTTC. Variable domain in full (rest from reference TRBV7-2 and TRBJ2-7): GAGVSQSPSNKVTEKGKDVELRCDPISGHTALYWYRQSLGQGLEFLIYFQGNSAPDKSGLPSDRFSAERTGGSVSTLTIQRTQQEDSAVYLCASSLVAGGDYEQYFGPGTRLTVT.